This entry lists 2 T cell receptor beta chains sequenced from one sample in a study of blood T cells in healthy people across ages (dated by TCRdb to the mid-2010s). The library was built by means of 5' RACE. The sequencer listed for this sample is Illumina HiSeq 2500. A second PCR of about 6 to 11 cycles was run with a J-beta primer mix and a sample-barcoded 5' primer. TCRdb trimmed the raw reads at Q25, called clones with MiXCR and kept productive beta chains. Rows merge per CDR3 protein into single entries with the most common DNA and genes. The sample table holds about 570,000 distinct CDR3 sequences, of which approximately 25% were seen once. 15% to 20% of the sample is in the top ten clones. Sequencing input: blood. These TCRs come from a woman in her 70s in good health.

The CDR3 coding sequence is TGTGCCACCAGTGACAGGACAGGGGCAGGGGAGACCCAGTACTTC. Protein: CATSDRTGAGETQYF. This rearrangement joins TRBV24-1 to TRBJ2-5; 9 bases align to TRBD1. Germline V gives CDR1 KGHDR, CDR2 SFDVKD. The CDR3 runs to 15 residues. The V and J ends lost 4 bases and 5 bases, in that order; junction bases with no gene match: 7.

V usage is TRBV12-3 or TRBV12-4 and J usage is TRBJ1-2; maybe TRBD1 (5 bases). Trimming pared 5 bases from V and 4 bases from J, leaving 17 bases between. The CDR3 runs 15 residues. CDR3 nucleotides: TGTGCCAGCAGTACTACTAATCTGGGGGGCTATGGCTACACCTTC. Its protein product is CASSTTNLGGYGYTF.